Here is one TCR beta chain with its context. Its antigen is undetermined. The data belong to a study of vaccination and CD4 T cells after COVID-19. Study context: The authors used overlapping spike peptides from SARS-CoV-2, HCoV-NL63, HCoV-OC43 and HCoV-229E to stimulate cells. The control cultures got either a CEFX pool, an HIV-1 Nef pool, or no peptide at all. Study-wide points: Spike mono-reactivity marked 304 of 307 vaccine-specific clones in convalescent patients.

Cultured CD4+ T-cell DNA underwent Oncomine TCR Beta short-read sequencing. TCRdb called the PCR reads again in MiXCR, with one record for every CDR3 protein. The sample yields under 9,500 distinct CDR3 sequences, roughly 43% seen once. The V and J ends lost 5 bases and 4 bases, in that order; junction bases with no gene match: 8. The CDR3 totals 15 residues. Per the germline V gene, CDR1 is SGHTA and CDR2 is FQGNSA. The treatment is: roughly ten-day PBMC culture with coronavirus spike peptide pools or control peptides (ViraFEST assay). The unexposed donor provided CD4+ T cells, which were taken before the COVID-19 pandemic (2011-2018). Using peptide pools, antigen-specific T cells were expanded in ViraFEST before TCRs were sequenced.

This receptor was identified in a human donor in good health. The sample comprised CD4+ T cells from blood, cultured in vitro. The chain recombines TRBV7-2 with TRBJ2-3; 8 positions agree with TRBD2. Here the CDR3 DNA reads TGTGCCAGCAGCCTGGCGGGAGGTGGGGCAGATACGCAGTATTTT. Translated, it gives CASSLAGGGADTQYF.